This T cell receptor (beta chain) derives from a study of cytomegalovirus exposure and HLA in healthy donors. General study findings and limits: Sequencing likely caused a cluster of highly shared sequence variants. Among the CMV-associated chains, three were confirmed in vitro as specific for CMV antigens. Rare TCR sequences dominated, though some public TCRs recurred in many donors.

Looked up from germline, CDR1 is SQVTM and CDR2 is ANQGSEA. J was trimmed by 6 bases and V by 4 bases; bases with no gene match: 8. CDR3 length: 14 residues. Regarding this clone: Its target is not known.

Use of 60 Vbeta and 13 Jbeta primers characterized the PCR. Here immunoSEQ multiplex PCR was the method, and the copy in TCRdb shows in-frame clones only, minus some. Among 210,000 or so clones listed, roughly 76% were seen once. This TCR came from a woman in her twenties or thirties in good health and CMV-seropositive. Sequencing was carried out using PBMCs. The gene calls are TRBV29-1 and TRBJ2-2; 7 nucleotides match TRBD2. The CDR3 DNA is TGCAGCGTTGTAAGGGCGGGAGTGGCCGGGGAGCTGTTTTTT. It is translated as CSVVRAGVAGELFF.